The clone carrying this T cell receptor (beta chain) has more than one count but fewer than ten. These data belong to a study of T-cell reconstitution after alpha-beta-depleted transplantation in children. The germline CDR1 and CDR2 sequences are DFQATT and SNEGSKA (reference sequence). V was clipped by 0 bases and J by 7 bases, with 15 bases between them. The CDR3 sequence is 14 residues long. Unique molecular identifiers were built into the TCRbeta library. A single record per CDR3 protein comes from TCRdb applying MiXCR to the PCR reads. The profile shows about half a million distinct CDR3 sequences, about an eighth of them singletons.

The chain has TRBV20-1 and TRBJ2-5; D may be TRBD2 (6 bases). The TCR was taken from a human donor who donated a stem cell graft to a child with combined immunodeficiency. This material consisted of PBMCs from the stem cell graft donor, taken from the stem cell graft. The CDR3 protein is CSARDTRTMGTQYF. Written as DNA, the CDR3 is TGCAGTGCTAGAGATACCAGGACTATGGGGACCCAGTACTTC.